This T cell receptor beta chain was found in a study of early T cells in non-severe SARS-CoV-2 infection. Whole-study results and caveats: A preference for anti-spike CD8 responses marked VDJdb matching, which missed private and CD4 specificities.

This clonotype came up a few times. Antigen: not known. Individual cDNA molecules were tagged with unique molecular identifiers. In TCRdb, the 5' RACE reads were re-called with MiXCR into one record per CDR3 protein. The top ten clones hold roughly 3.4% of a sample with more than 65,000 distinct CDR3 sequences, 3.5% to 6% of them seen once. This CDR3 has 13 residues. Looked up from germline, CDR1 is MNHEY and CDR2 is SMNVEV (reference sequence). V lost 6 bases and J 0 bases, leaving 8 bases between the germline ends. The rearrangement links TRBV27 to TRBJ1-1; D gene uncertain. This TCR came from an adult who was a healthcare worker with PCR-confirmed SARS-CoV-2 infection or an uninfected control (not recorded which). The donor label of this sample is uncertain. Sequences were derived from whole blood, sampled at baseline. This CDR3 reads CASRRNMNTEAFF. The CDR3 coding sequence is TGTGCCAGCAGACGGAATATGAACACTGAAGCTTTCTTT.